The text below deals with one T cell receptor beta chain. Its cognate antigen is unknown. The read halts 3 residues ahead of the CDR3 end, with the missing end drawn from the germline J gene. The germline V gene encodes CDR1 ENHRY and CDR2 SYGVKD. V lost 6 bases and J lost 0; bases outside the gene matches: 10. This CDR3 has 16 residues. Caucasian heritage predominated among both patients and controls. Sequenced by immunoSEQ multiplex PCR; TCRdb stores in-frame clones only, minus some. This sample includes approximately 52,000 clones with no singletons; its ten biggest clones take up less than 4%. This entry comes from a study of T cell clonality in common variable immunodeficiency. Regarding the study as a whole: The cause of increased CVID clonality remains unclear without subpopulation sequencing. Repertoire-complication correlations in CVID were limited by patient heterogeneity. TCRbeta clonality was increased in CVID versus healthy controls.

The V call is TRBV10-3, the J call TRBJ2-7; 8 bases map to TRBD1. What was sequenced was peripheral blood mononuclear cells. The receptor comes from a person between 18 and 70 years old in good health. CDR3 DNA, as far as it was read: TGTGCCATCAGACGACGCGGGGACAGGAGCTCCTACGAG. This encodes CAIRRRGDRSSYE. The CDR3, in full, reads CAIRRRGDRSSYEQYF.